Listed below are T cell receptor beta chains from one sample, sequenced in a study of cytomegalovirus exposure and HLA in healthy donors. Assay: immunoSEQ multiplex PCR; the TCRdb copy retains only in-frame clones and omits some. The data contain about 120,000 clones, roughly 80% of them singletons. Sequences were obtained from PBMCs. The receptors originated from a man aged 30 to 45 in good health and CMV-seropositive. CDR3s include the opening cysteine and the closing phenylalanine or tryptophan. A D gene is named only where the DNA matches it firmly. The listing skips clone size in some rows; elsewhere it reads once, few, many or a size class.

size	J	D	V	CDR3	DNA
NA	TRBJ2-3	NA	TRBV6-1	CASRMLGDTQYF	TGTGCCAGCAGGATGCTAGGAGATACGCAGTATTTT
NA	TRBJ1-2	TRBD1	TRBV15	CATSRDRAIDGYTF	TGTGCCACCAGCAGGGACAGGGCGATTGATGGCTACACCTTC
NA	TRBJ1-5	NA	TRBV11-2	CASSLRGFGNQPQHF	TGTGCCAGCAGCTTAAGGGGGTTTGGCAATCAGCCCCAGCATTTT
NA	TRBJ2-7	NA	TRBV6-1	CASSRQGGLGEQYF	TGTGCCAGCAGCCGACAGGGAGGTCTCGGCGAGCAGTACTTC
NA	TRBJ1-5	TRBD1	TRBV7-8	CASGRTGGLSNQPQHF	TGTGCCTCGGGGAGAACAGGGGGCTTGAGCAATCAGCCCCAGCATTTT
NA	TRBJ1-6	NA	TRBV5-1	CASSLGQGDSPLHF	TGCGCCAGCAGCTTGGGTCAGGGTGACTCACCCCTCCACTTT
once	TRBJ1-2	NA	TRBV19	CASSGQYGYTF	TGTGCCAGTAGCGGACAGTATGGCTACACCTTC
few	TRBJ2-1	NA	TRBV5-1	CASSLGAGALNEQFF	TGCGCCAGCAGCTTGGGTGCGGGGGCCCTCAATGAGCAGTTCTTC
few	TRBJ2-1	TRBD1	TRBV4-3	CASSQGLWGTGENEQFF	TGCGCCAGCAGCCAAGGACTCTGGGGGACAGGGGAAAATGAGCAGTTCTTC
NA	TRBJ1-1	NA	TRBV7-9	CASSREGDSTEAFF	TGTGCCAGCAGCCGGGAGGGAGATAGCACTGAAGCTTTCTTT
many	TRBJ1-1	TRBD1	TRBV18	CASSPTPYRGRNTEAFF	TGTGCCAGCTCTCCGACGCCTTACAGGGGGCGGAACACTGAAGCTTTCTTT
NA	TRBJ2-3	NA	TRBV7-8	CASSLGRGDTQYF	TGTGCCAGCAGCTTAGGGAGGGGAGATACGCAGTATTTT
NA	TRBJ1-1	TRBD1	TRBV25-1	CASSESRTGVAFF	TGTGCCAGCAGTGAATCTCGGACAGGGGTAGCTTTCTTT
once	TRBJ2-7	TRBD2	TRBV25-1	CASSDLRILAAYEQYF	TGTGCCAGCAGTGATCTCAGGATACTAGCGGCCTACGAGCAGTACTTC
NA	TRBJ1-1	TRBD1	TRBV5-1	CASSPTGQGVTEAFF	TGCGCCAGCAGCCCAACCGGACAGGGAGTGACTGAAGCTTTCTTT
NA	TRBJ2-3	NA	TRBV5-4	CASSLRTVRVTDTQYF	TGTGCCAGCAGCCTAAGGACAGTTAGGGTCACAGATACGCAGTATTTT
NA	TRBJ2-5	TRBD1	TRBV5-4	CASSETGIETQYF	TGTGCCAGCAGCGAGACAGGGATAGAGACCCAGTACTTC
few	TRBJ1-1	NA	TRBV19	CASSIVVRDSLPNTEAFF	TGTGCCAGTAGTATAGTAGTGCGGGACTCCTTGCCTAACACTGAAGCTTTCTTT
NA	TRBJ2-3	TRBD1	TRBV5-1	CASSLMSGGATDTQYF	TGCGCCAGCAGCTTGATGTCAGGGGGCGCAACAGATACGCAGTATTTT
NA	TRBJ1-3	TRBD1	TRBV11-2	CASSPLGQGLGNTIYF	TGTGCCAGCAGCCCCCTGGGACAGGGGTTAGGAAACACCATATATTTT
NA	TRBJ1-2	NA	TRBV11-3	CASSLAGTGGFYGYTF	TGTGCCAGCAGCTTAGCCGGAACGGGGGGCTTCTATGGCTACACCTTC
NA	TRBJ1-1	NA	TRBV6-6	CASSRGWGGTEAFF	TGTGCCAGCAGTCGCGGGTGGGGGGGCACTGAAGCTTTCTTT
NA	TRBJ2-7	NA	TRBV27	CASSYDRSGYEQYF	TGTGCCAGCAGTTACGACAGGTCGGGCTACGAGCAGTACTTC
NA	TRBJ2-4	NA	TRBV6-1	CASIREDIQYF	TGTGCCAGCATAAGGGAGGACATTCAGTACTTC
NA	TRBJ2-5	NA	TRBV7-9	CASSLVTSGQETQYF	TGTGCCAGCAGCTTAGTTACAAGCGGCCAAGAGACCCAGTACTTC
once	TRBJ2-7	NA	TRBV21-1	CASSVHYEQYF	TGTGCCAGCAGCGTACACTACGAGCAGTACTTC
NA	TRBJ1-6	TRBD1	TRBV5-4	CASSLRGQGVRSPLHF	TGTGCCAGCAGCTTGAGAGGACAGGGGGTTCGTTCACCCCTCCACTTT
NA	TRBJ1-2	NA	TRBV4-1	CASSQGGQGRGGYTF	TGCGCCAGCAGCCAAGGGGGGCAGGGTAGAGGTGGCTACACCTTC
NA	TRBJ2-7	TRBD1	TRBV5-5	CASSSSETGPYEQYF	TGTGCCAGCAGCTCGAGTGAGACAGGGCCCTACGAGCAGTACTTC
NA	TRBJ2-5	TRBD1	TRBV6-5	CASSALNRGQETQYF	TGTGCCAGCAGTGCCCTAAACAGGGGTCAAGAGACCCAGTACTTC
NA	TRBJ2-3	NA	TRBV5-5	CASSLSSRLSMATQYF	TGTGCCAGCAGCTTAAGTTCTAGACTTTCCATGGCCACGCAGTATTTT
NA	TRBJ1-5	NA	TRBV2	CASSEGTYQPQHF	TGTGCCAGCAGTGAGGGCACTTATCAGCCCCAGCATTTT
NA	TRBJ2-1	TRBD2	TRBV12-5	CASGFPPRRLAGNEQFF	TGTGCTAGTGGTTTCCCTCCGCGTCGGCTAGCGGGTAATGAGCAGTTCTTC
NA	TRBJ1-5	TRBD1	TRBV15	CATSRQGQTSNQPQHF	TGTGCCACCAGCAGACAGGGACAGACGAGCAATCAGCCCCAGCATTTT
NA	TRBJ2-7	NA	TRBV5-1	CASRLGQGGGEQYF	TGCGCCAGCAGATTGGGGCAGGGGGGAGGCGAGCAGTACTTC
NA	TRBJ1-5	NA	TRBV30	CAWSGATSDQPQHF	TGTGCCTGGAGTGGGGCGACTAGTGATCAGCCCCAGCATTTT
NA	TRBJ2-7	TRBD2	TRBV7-2	CASSFGSGVGEQYF	TGTGCCAGCAGCTTTGGTAGCGGGGTTGGGGAGCAGTACTTC
NA	TRBJ2-3	NA	TRBV14	CASSQEVRNRAHAQYF	TGTGCCAGCAGCCAAGAGGTCAGGAACAGGGCCCACGCGCAGTATTTT
NA	TRBJ2-5	TRBD1	TRBV6-1	CASGDRAETQYF	TGTGCCAGCGGCGACAGGGCGGAGACCCAGTACTTC
NA	TRBJ1-2	NA	TRBV19	CASRAGTNYGYTF	TGTGCCAGTAGGGCAGGGACTAACTATGGCTACACCTTC
NA	TRBJ2-7	NA	TRBV15	CATSRGVQGVAYEQYF	TGTGCCACCAGCAGAGGAGTACAGGGAGTGGCCTACGAGCAGTACTTC
NA	TRBJ1-1	NA	TRBV18	CASSRGGNTEAFF	TGTGCCAGCTCGAGAGGGGGGAACACTGAAGCTTTCTTT
NA	TRBJ2-7	TRBD2	TRBV2	CASITSGGSYEQYF	TGTGCCAGCATTACTAGCGGGGGCTCCTACGAGCAGTACTTC
NA	TRBJ2-7	NA	TRBV9	CASSVAGANSYEQYF	TGTGCCAGCAGCGTAGCGGGAGCGAACTCCTACGAGCAGTACTTC
NA	TRBJ1-2	NA	TRBV7-2	CASSATRSNYGYTF	TGTGCCAGCAGCGCGACAAGATCTAACTATGGCTACACCTTC
NA	TRBJ1-1	TRBD1	TRBV6-5	CASSPTLDRPEAFF	TGTGCCAGCAGCCCTACCTTGGACAGGCCTGAAGCTTTCTTT
NA	TRBJ2-3	NA	TRBV7-3	CASSPGSAGFGTTDTQYF	TGTGCCAGCAGCCCCGGATCGGCGGGGTTCGGCACCACAGATACGCAGTATTTT
NA	TRBJ1-2	NA	TRBV15	CATSSPTYGYTF	TGTGCCACCAGCAGTCCTACCTATGGCTACACCTTC
NA	TRBJ1-3	NA	TRBV11-2	CASSFRSSSGNTIYF	TGTGCCAGCAGCTTCAGGTCCAGCTCTGGAAACACCATATATTTT
NA	TRBJ2-5	NA	TRBV5-1	CASSDTSQETQYF	TGCGCCAGCAGCGACACCTCCCAAGAGACCCAGTACTTC
few	TRBJ1-6	NA	TRBV5-8	CASSKGQSRYNSPLHF	TGTGCCAGCAGCAAAGGACAGAGTCGATATAATTCACCCCTCCACTTT
NA	TRBJ2-5	NA	TRBV11-1	CASSFKGYRQETQYF	TGTGCCAGCAGCTTTAAAGGGTACAGGCAAGAGACCCAGTACTTC
NA	TRBJ2-7	TRBD2	TRBV7-2	CASSQGLAGGIYEQYF	TGTGCCAGCAGCCAGGGACTAGCGGGGGGTATATACGAGCAGTACTTC
NA	TRBJ2-7	TRBD1	TRBV5-1	CASSFGQVRSYEQYF	TGCGCCAGCAGTTTTGGACAGGTCCGATCCTACGAGCAGTACTTC
NA	TRBJ2-7	NA	TRBV12-2	CASRLVYSYEQYF	TGTGCAAGTCGCTTAGTATACAGCTACGAGCAGTACTTC
NA	TRBJ2-2	TRBD1	TRBV23-1	CASRDRGRLAGELFF	TGCGCCAGCAGGGACAGGGGAAGACTTGCCGGGGAGCTGTTTTTT
NA	TRBJ1-4	NA	TRBV21-1	CASSDGQANEKLFF	TGTGCCAGCAGCGACGGACAGGCTAACGAAAAACTGTTTTTT
NA	TRBJ1-1	NA	TRBV4-3	CASSQETLGHEAFF	TGCGCCAGCAGCCAAGAGACCTTGGGGCATGAAGCTTTCTTT
NA	TRBJ1-1	NA	TRBV2	CASILDRNTEAFF	TGTGCCAGCATACTCGACAGGAACACTGAAGCTTTCTTT